These T cell receptor beta chains were read from a single sample in a study of shared clonotypes between healthy human individuals. The repertoire was sequenced with immunoSEQ multiplex PCR; TCRdb's copy has only in-frame clones and lacks some. The sample contains a few million clones, about nine tenths of which appear only once. The specimen sequenced was naive CD4+ T cells from PBMCs. These receptors were taken from a man aged 18 to 35 in good health. Some clones in this sample may be carry-over from other donors' samples. CDR3s include the opening cysteine and the closing phenylalanine or tryptophan. The D gene is left open where the match is weak. A row's size may be missing; if present it is once, few, many or a size class.

V gene	clone size	J gene	D gene	CDR3 protein	CDR3 DNA
TRBV5-6	few	TRBJ1-5	-	CASSWGAGLIDQPQHF	TGTGCCAGCAGCTGGGGGGCAGGGTTGATCGATCAGCCCCAGCATTTT
TRBV7-2	-	TRBJ1-1	-	CASSLVGFGNTEAFF	TGTGCCAGCAGCTTAGTGGGGTTCGGGAACACTGAAGCTTTCTTT
TRBV7-2	-	TRBJ1-2	-	CASSRQGPNYGYTF	TGTGCCAGCAGCCGCCAGGGGCCTAACTATGGCTACACCTTC
TRBV19	few	TRBJ1-5	TRBD1	CASSDRVNQPQHF	TGTGCCAGTTCGGACAGGGTGAATCAGCCCCAGCATTTT
TRBV7-6	-	TRBJ2-1	-	CASSPSVGAKFF	TGTGCCAGCAGCCCGTCGGTCGGAGCCAAGTTCTTC
TRBV5-6	-	TRBJ2-7	TRBD2	CASSLPSGGGSYEQYF	TGTGCCAGCAGCCTTCCCAGCGGGGGTGGCTCCTACGAGCAGTACTTC
TRBV4-2	-	TRBJ2-7	TRBD2	CASSLRTSGQEGSYEQYF	TGTGCCAGCAGCCTACGGACTAGCGGCCAAGAGGGCTCCTACGAGCAGTACTTC
TRBV4-3	-	TRBJ2-1	TRBD2	CASSQGPLLAPSYNEQFF	TGCGCCAGCAGCCAGGGCCCGTTACTAGCGCCCTCCTACAATGAGCAGTTCTTC
TRBV7-3	once	TRBJ2-2	-	CASSLSVELFF	TGTGCCAGCAGCTTAAGTGTGGAGCTGTTTTTT
TRBV19	-	TRBJ1-2	-	CASSDSGANYGYTF	TGTGCCAGCTCAGACTCCGGAGCTAACTATGGCTACACCTTC
TRBV9	-	TRBJ2-7	-	CASSVGFWPFGSEQYF	TGTGCCAGCAGCGTAGGGTTTTGGCCCTTTGGATCCGAGCAGTACTTC
TRBV4-3	-	TRBJ2-7	-	CASSQAVQYSYEQYF	TGCGCCAGCAGCCAAGCTGTTCAATACTCCTACGAGCAGTACTTC
TRBV18	-	TRBJ1-4	-	CASSLTSGEKLFF	TGTGCCAGCTCACTGACTTCGGGGGAAAAACTGTTTTTT
TRBV25-1	once	TRBJ2-5	-	CASSESHRPSGTQYF	TGTGCCAGCAGTGAATCCCACAGACCGTCCGGGACCCAGTACTTC
TRBV19	-	TRBJ1-5	-	CASSSAMGNQPQHF	TGTGCCAGTAGTTCCGCAATGGGCAATCAGCCCCAGCATTTT
TRBV6-5	-	TRBJ1-5	-	CASSRASSNQPQHF	TGTGCCAGCAGTCGCGCGAGTAGCAATCAGCCCCAGCATTTT
TRBV2	-	TRBJ2-1	TRBD2	CASRHGLAGVGEQFF	TGTGCCAGCAGACATGGACTAGCGGGAGTTGGGGAGCAGTTCTTC
TRBV28	-	TRBJ2-5	TRBD2	CASNRLAGDQETQYF	TGTGCCAGCAACAGACTAGCGGGAGACCAAGAGACCCAGTACTTC
TRBV7-2	-	TRBJ2-1	TRBD2	CASSSSGSYNEQFF	TGTGCCAGCAGCTCTAGCGGGAGTTACAATGAGCAGTTCTTC
TRBV4-1	-	TRBJ1-3	-	CASSQASSGARWGNTIYF	TGCGCCAGCAGCCAAGCTTCGTCCGGGGCCAGATGGGGGAACACCATATATTTT
TRBV4-3	-	TRBJ1-5	-	CASSQDRFYQPQHF	TGCGCCAGCAGCCAAGACAGATTCTATCAGCCCCAGCATTTT
TRBV10-3	-	TRBJ2-7	TRBD2	CAISETLAGGGEQYF	TGTGCCATCAGCGAAACTTTAGCGGGAGGGGGCGAGCAGTACTTC
TRBV5-5	-	TRBJ2-7	TRBD2	CASSLGYMGLAPSYEQYF	TGTGCCAGCAGCTTGGGGTATATGGGACTAGCTCCATCCTACGAGCAGTACTTC
TRBV30	-	TRBJ2-1	-	CAWSFRPGDGGFNEQFF	TGTGCCTGGAGTTTTAGGCCCGGAGATGGGGGGTTCAATGAGCAGTTCTTC
TRBV30	-	TRBJ1-1	-	CAWSGRLRRRTEAFF	TGTGCCTGGAGTGGGCGGTTGAGGAGGCGGACTGAAGCTTTCTTT
TRBV9	-	TRBJ2-3	-	CASSVESTDTQYF	TGTGCCAGCAGCGTAGAGAGCACAGATACGCAGTATTTT
TRBV5-1	-	TRBJ1-3	-	CASSLTSSGNTIYF	TGCGCCAGCAGCTTGACATCTTCTGGAAACACCATATATTTT
TRBV6-1	-	TRBJ2-1	-	CASSVAGSYNEQFF	TGTGCCAGCAGCGTGGCCGGCTCCTACAATGAGCAGTTCTTC
TRBV2	-	TRBJ2-3	TRBD2	CASSALLAGGSDTQYF	TGTGCCAGCAGTGCCCTGCTAGCGGGAGGGTCGGATACGCAGTATTTT
TRBV19	-	TRBJ1-4	TRBD1	CASSIKDRGGKLFF	TGTGCCAGTAGTATTAAAGACAGGGGCGGAAAACTGTTTTTT
TRBV29-1	-	TRBJ2-2	-	CSVGKFRNTGELFF	TGCAGCGTGGGCAAGTTCCGGAACACCGGGGAGCTGTTTTTT
TRBV5-1	once	TRBJ2-5	TRBD2	CASSLAPRGEETQYF	TGCGCCAGCAGCCTCGCCCCTCGGGGGGAGGAGACCCAGTACTTC
TRBV29-1	-	TRBJ2-1	-	CSETTSWGRNEQFF	TGCAGCGAGACCACTAGCTGGGGGAGAAATGAGCAGTTCTTC
TRBV7-9	once	TRBJ2-1	-	CASSFEGYNEQFF	TGTGCCAGCAGCTTCGAAGGGTACAATGAGCAGTTCTTC
TRBV7-8	-	TRBJ1-1	-	CASSLVPGDHTEAFF	TGTGCCAGCAGCTTAGTCCCGGGAGATCACACTGAAGCTTTCTTT
TRBV30	-	TRBJ1-3	-	CAWTVGTGLGNTIYF	TGTGCCTGGACCGTGGGGACCGGCCTTGGAAACACCATATATTTT
TRBV5-6	-	TRBJ1-2	-	CASSPRVGTDSGYTF	TGTGCCAGCAGCCCGAGGGTTGGGACCGATAGTGGCTACACCTTC
TRBV11-3	-	TRBJ2-1	-	CASSGSGLGDTIDEQFF	TGTGCCAGCAGCGGGTCAGGATTGGGAGACACGATCGATGAGCAGTTCTTC
TRBV29-1	-	TRBJ2-7	-	CSVGGGLSGDEQYF	TGCAGCGTTGGGGGCGGTCTCTCCGGGGACGAGCAGTACTTC
TRBV7-9	once	TRBJ1-4	-	CASSQARGPATNEKLFF	TGTGCCAGCAGCCAAGCCCGCGGTCCGGCAACTAATGAAAAACTGTTTTTT
TRBV2	-	TRBJ2-1	-	CASSMNRITYNEQFF	TGTGCCAGCAGTATGAACAGGATAACCTACAATGAGCAGTTCTTC
TRBV7-2	-	TRBJ2-7	TRBD2	CASSLVGLAGPHSYEQYF	TGTGCCAGCAGCTTAGTGGGACTAGCGGGACCCCACTCCTACGAGCAGTACTTC
TRBV4-3	-	TRBJ1-2	-	CASSQSHRVNYGYTF	TGCGCCAGCAGCCAAAGCCACCGAGTTAACTATGGCTACACCTTC
TRBV2	-	TRBJ2-1	TRBD2	CASSGPGTSGRAGHEQFF	TGTGCCAGCAGTGGACCCGGGACTAGCGGGAGGGCCGGGCATGAGCAGTTCTTC
TRBV10-1	-	TRBJ2-3	TRBD2	CASSEWGGGPEDTQYF	TGCGCCAGCAGTGAGTGGGGGGGAGGGCCTGAAGATACGCAGTATTTT
TRBV9	once	TRBJ2-2	-	CASSEGGTRWELFF	TGTGCCAGCAGCGAGGGCGGGACACGCTGGGAGCTGTTTTTT
TRBV28	-	TRBJ2-1	TRBD2	CASSWGGRADEQFF	TGTGCCAGCAGCTGGGGCGGGAGAGCGGATGAGCAGTTCTTC
TRBV27	-	TRBJ1-1	TRBD1	CASRPRWDRNTEAFF	TGTGCCAGCAGACCACGATGGGACAGAAACACTGAAGCTTTCTTT
TRBV30	-	TRBJ2-1	TRBD2	CATSSSGRVVQFF	TGTGCCACGAGTTCTAGCGGGAGGGTGGTGCAGTTCTTC
TRBV11-3	-	TRBJ2-2	-	CASSFRTGADTGELFF	TGTGCCAGCAGCTTTCGGACGGGAGCGGACACCGGGGAGCTGTTTTTT
TRBV5-1	-	TRBJ2-3	TRBD2	CATKNLAGGPADTQYF	TGCGCCACCAAAAACCTAGCGGGAGGCCCCGCAGATACGCAGTATTTT
TRBV10-3	-	TRBJ2-3	TRBD2	CAITRTSGSASTDTQYF	TGTGCCATCACCCGGACTAGCGGGAGTGCTAGCACAGATACGCAGTATTTT
TRBV4-1	once	TRBJ1-1	-	CASSLWRGNTEAFF	TGCGCCAGCAGCCTCTGGCGGGGGAACACTGAAGCTTTCTTT
TRBV19	-	TRBJ2-7	TRBD2	CASSVSGTSVHF	TGTGCCAGTAGTGTCTCCGGGACTAGCGTACACTTC
TRBV5-1	-	TRBJ2-5	-	CASSSMGTDQETQYF	TGCGCCAGCAGCTCTATGGGGACGGACCAAGAGACCCAGTACTTC